Each of the 26 T cell receptor beta chains below was sequenced from the same sample in a study of cytomegalovirus exposure and HLA in healthy donors. The PCR made use of 60 Vbeta and 13 Jbeta primers. Sequencing used immunoSEQ multiplex PCR; TCRdb keeps in-frame clones, though not all of them. The sample lists about 73,000 clones; around 81% were seen once. What was sequenced was PBMCs. Receptor source: a male donor in good health and CMV-seronegative.

As for this clone: An end of the junction does not agree with germline; a read error may underlie this. The V and J genes are TRBV6-5 and TRBJ1-2; 7 bases are a match to TRBD1. Germline V gene lookup returns CDR1 MNHEY and CDR2 SVGAGI. The CDR3 is 15 amino acids. In DNA, the CDR3 is TGTGCCAGCAGTTACACAAACAGGGGCTCGTCCGGCTACCCCTTC. Protein sequence: CASSYTNRGSSGYPF.

This rearrangement joins TRBV5-4 to TRBJ2-1; 10 bases match TRBD2. Germline V CDR1 and CDR2: SGHNT, YYREEE (reference sequence). The CDR3 sequence is 15 residues long. J lost 9 bases, V lost 4 bases, and 10 bases had no gene match. The DNA for the CDR3 is TGTGCCAGCAGCCTCCCGGAGCGGGGGGGCCTTGAGCAGTTCTTC. Amino acid sequence: CASSLPERGGLEQFF.

The V and J genes are TRBV27 and TRBJ2-4, with 7 bases lining up with TRBD1. V shed 5 bases and J 15 bases; nucleotides not matched to a gene: 10. This CDR3 comprises 12 residues. The germline V gene encodes CDR1 MNHEY and CDR2 SMNVEV (reference sequence). CDR3 DNA: TGTGCCAGCAGTACCCTGACAGGGCTCTTGTACTTC. Its translation is CASSTLTGLLYF.

This chain connects TRBV11-1 to TRBJ2-7; the D is unclear. Germline lookup yields CDR1 SGHAT and CDR2 FQDESV (reference sequence). There are 14 residues in the CDR3. V was clipped by 3 bases and J by 5 bases, with 14 bases between them. The CDR3 is CASSFDLVVHEQYF. The CDR3 DNA sequence: TGTGCCAGCAGCTTCGATCTAGTGGTCCACGAGCAGTACTTC.

The chain has TRBV18 and TRBJ1-4; D ambiguous. CDR3 length: 13 residues. Germline V gene lookup returns CDR1 KGHSH and CDR2 LQKENI. V was trimmed by 8 bases and J by 2 bases, leaving 9 bases between them. The CDR3 is CASTRGTNEKLFF. In DNA form, the CDR3 reads TGTGCCAGCACCCGAGGGACTAATGAAAAACTGTTTTTT.

V gene TRBV4-1 combines with J gene TRBJ1-3; D might be TRBD1 (6 bases). The CDR3 sequence is 17 residues long. The ends were cut back, 2 bases at V and 0 bases at J, with 14 bases in the middle. Germline values: CDR1 MGHRA, CDR2 YSYEKL. This CDR3 is CASSQSRDILSGNTIYF. In nucleotides, the CDR3 is TGCGCCAGCAGCCAAAGCCGGGACATTCTCTCTGGAAACACCATATATTTT.

The rearrangement joins TRBV7-2 to TRBJ1-2; TRBD1 matches at 8 bases. Germline CDR1 is SGHTA and CDR2 is FQGNSA. With 2 bases clipped from V and 3 bases from J, the junction kept 5 bases outside the gene matches. This CDR3 region has 15 residues. The CDR3 here is CASSLWSGGHYGYTF. CDR3 in DNA: TGTGCCAGCAGCTTATGGTCAGGGGGCCACTATGGCTACACCTTC.

The chain carries TRBV29-1 and TRBJ2-3; D possibly corresponds to TRBD1 (5 bases). The CDR3 runs 15 residues. The germline V gene has CDR1 SQVTM and CDR2 ANQGSEA. Trimming took off 3 bases at V and 0 bases at J, with 13 bases between the two ends. The CDR3 here is CSVDNRRTSTDTQYF. The CDR3 nucleotides are TGCAGCGTTGACAACAGGAGAACTAGCACAGATACGCAGTATTTT.

CDR3 DNA: TGTGCCAGCAGTGACGGTTTGCGGGAGACCCAGTACTTC. Its translation: CASSDGLRETQYF. J is TRBJ2-5 and V is TRBV6-1; D is ambiguous. The CDR3 runs to 13 residues. Looked up from germline, CDR1 is MNHNS and CDR2 is SASEGT. Between the trimmed V and J ends, which lost 3 bases and 5 bases, there was a span of 10 bases.

The gene calls are TRBV5-1 and TRBJ2-5; 10 bases map to TRBD2. CDR3 length: 17 residues. Germline V gives CDR1 SGHRS, CDR2 YFSETQ. V trimming: 0 bases; J trimming: 2 bases; junction bases outside the gene matches: 7. CDR3 bases: TGCGCCAGCAGCTTGGTCCTAGCGGGAGTAGAACAAGAGACCCAGTACTTC. It codes for CASSLVLAGVEQETQYF.

The rearrangement joins TRBV5-1 to TRBJ2-3, with D uncertain. This CDR3 contains 16 residues. Deletions cut 4 bases from V and 2 bases from J, with 17 bases between. CDR1 SGHRS and CDR2 YFSETQ come from the germline V gene. In DNA, the CDR3 is TGCGCCAGCAGCCCCCGGGTGGTATCCACCACAGATACGCAGTATTTT. It codes for CASSPRVVSTTDTQYF.

The J gene is TRBJ2-7, the V gene TRBV15; 8 nucleotides agree with TRBD1. The length of the CDR3 is 18 residues. Trimming took 1 base from V and 0 from J; bases not matched to a gene: 11. Per germline, CDR1 LNHNV and CDR2 YYDKDF (reference sequence). The CDR3 loop reads CATSRAQKIGQGSYEQYF. CDR3 nucleotides: TGTGCCACCAGCAGAGCCCAAAAAATTGGACAGGGCTCCTACGAGCAGTACTTC.

In this sample, this clone turned up once. The CDR3 DNA sequence: TGTGCCAGTAGTATAGGAGGGCGGGTTAGTACCGGGGAGCTGTTTTTT. This codes for CASSIGGRVSTGELFF. The V gene is TRBV19, the J gene TRBJ2-2; D is possibly TRBD2 (5 bases). In germline, CDR1 is LNHDA, CDR2 SQIVND (reference sequence). Trimming pared 1 base from V and 5 bases from J, leaving 14 bases between. The CDR3 runs 16 residues.

This rearrangement joins TRBV30 to TRBJ2-1, with 7 bases aligning to TRBD2. The CDR3 totals 13 residues. V lost 5 bases, J lost 5 bases, and 6 bases stayed unmatched. In germline, CDR1 is GTSNPN, CDR2 SVGIG (reference sequence). The CDR3 region is CAWASGGDNEQFF. As DNA, the CDR3 is TGTGCCTGGGCGTCGGGAGGAGACAATGAGCAGTTCTTC.

The V and J genes are TRBV2 and TRBJ1-2, with D possibly TRBD1 on 6 matching bases. Germline CDR1 SNHLY, CDR2 FYNNEI. Trimming took off 2 bases at V and 4 bases at J, with 11 bases between the two ends. The CDR3 is 14 amino acids. The CDR3 loop is CASSETGQGYGYTF. The CDR3 DNA reads as TGTGCCAGCAGTGAAACAGGGCAGGGCTATGGCTACACCTTC. Based on the CDR3 plus reference TRBV2 and TRBJ1-2, the full variable domain is EPEVTQTPSHQVTQMGQEVILRCVPISNHLYFYWYRQILGQKVEFLVSFYNNEISEKSEIFDDQFSVERPDGSNFTLKIRSTKLEDSAMYFCASSETGQGYGYTFGSGTRLTVV.

V is TRBV9 and J is TRBJ2-5; D is possibly TRBD1 (5 bases). Germline values: CDR1 SGDLS, CDR2 YYNGEE. The CDR3 runs to 16 residues. Trimming removed 0 bases from V and 1 base from J, with 13 bases in between. The CDR3 sequence: CASSVGAGLTQETQYF. The CDR3 DNA sequence: TGTGCCAGCAGCGTAGGGGCAGGGTTAACCCAAGAGACCCAGTACTTC.

The chain has TRBV7-2 and TRBJ1-6, with D perhaps TRBD1 (5 bases). Germline V lookup: CDR1 SGHTA, CDR2 FQGNSA. The germline V and J ends were trimmed by 5 bases and 7 bases, with 12 bases remaining between them. The CDR3 is 14 residues long. This chain's CDR3 is CASSEEGWNSPLHF. The CDR3, as DNA: TGTGCCAGCAGCGAGGAGGGGTGGAATTCACCCCTCCACTTT.

The chain has TRBV29-1 and TRBJ2-3; 9 bases are shared with TRBD2. The CDR3 sequence is 14 residues long. The germline gives CDR1 SQVTM, CDR2 ANQGSEA. The ends lost 5 bases at V and 0 bases at J; junction bases unmatched: 3. The CDR3 DNA is TGCAGCGTTTCTACTAGCGGGAGCACAGATACGCAGTATTTT. Protein product: CSVSTSGSTDTQYF.

The chain links TRBV16 to TRBJ2-7, with 7 bases matching TRBD1. Germline CDR1 is KGHSY and CDR2 is FQNENV. After removal of 5 bases from V and 6 bases from J, the junction contained 10 bases not matched to a gene. The CDR3 length is 14 residues. The CDR3 DNA follows: TGTGCCAGCAGCGCAAGCTCGACAGGGTCCGAGCAGTACTTC. This sequence encodes CASSASSTGSEQYF.

The V and J genes are TRBV6-6 and TRBJ2-7, with 9 nucleotides matching TRBD2. The CDR3 consists of 16 residues. The V segment lost 2 bases and the J segment 3 bases; nucleotides outside the gene matches: 8. CDR1 is MNHNY and CDR2 is SVGAGI in the germline V gene (reference sequence). Here the CDR3 DNA reads TGTGCCAGCAGTTACGTGGAGGGGACTAGCAGCTACGAGCAGTACTTC. It specifies CASSYVEGTSSYEQYF.

The chain couples TRBV15 to TRBJ2-5; D remains unclear. The CDR3 length is 12 residues. V was pared by 5 bases and J by 2 bases, with 6 bases between. Per the germline V gene, CDR1 is LNHNV and CDR2 is YYDKDF (reference sequence). CDR3 region: CATSRVQETQYF. The DNA for the CDR3 is TGTGCCACCAGCCGGGTGCAAGAGACCCAGTACTTC.

V gene TRBV9 combines with J gene TRBJ2-3; 8 bases line up with TRBD2. This CDR3 contains 15 residues. V lost 1 base and J lost 2; bases outside the gene matches: 3. Germline CDR1 is SGDLS and CDR2 is YYNGEE. The CDR3 nucleotides are TGTGCCAGCAGCGTAATAGCGGGACCCACAGATACGCAGTATTTT. This codes for CASSVIAGPTDTQYF.

V usage is TRBV12-2 and J usage is TRBJ1-2. TRBV12-2 is tagged as a pseudogene. The CDR3 runs to 14 residues. In nucleotides, the CDR3 is TGTGCAAGTCGTCAGCTAGAAGTTAACTATGGCTACACCTTC. It codes for CASRQLEVNYGYTF.

Remarks on this clone: An end of the junction differs from the germline gene, which may be a read error. The V gene is TRBV6-5, the J gene TRBJ1-2; TRBD1 agrees at 9 bases. CDR1 is MNHEY, CDR2 SVGAGI, per germline. The CDR3 runs 13 residues. The CDR3 reads CASSPGQGYGYPF. The CDR3 DNA follows: TGTGCCAGCAGCCCAGGACAGGGGTATGGCTACCCCTTC.

The V call is TRBV19, the J call TRBJ1-2; 7 positions agree with TRBD1. Trimming took 10 bases from V and 1 from J; bases not matched to a gene: 6. CDR3 size: 13 residues. Germline V gene sequence: CDR1 LNHDA, CDR2 SQIVND (reference sequence). CDR3 nucleotides: TGTGCCACAGGGACAGTTTTTAACTATGGCTACACCTTC. Translation: CATGTVFNYGYTF.

The rearrangement uses TRBV15 and TRBJ2-1, with a tentative D call TRBD2 (6 bases). The CDR3 has 14 amino acids. Germline CDR1 and CDR2: LNHNV and YYDKDF (reference sequence). Trimming cost V 3 bases and J 8 bases, with 14 bases left between them. CDR3 sequence (DNA): TGTGCCACCAGCAGTACCGGGACTCCTCATGAGCAGTTCTTC. It encodes CATSSTGTPHEQFF.